These 20 T cell receptor beta chains originate from one sample sequenced in a study of T cell responses to AZD1222 COVID-19 vaccine. The assay was immunoSEQ multiplex PCR, and TCRdb's table has in-frame clones only and misses some. The sample includes roughly 130,000 clones, 86% of them seen just once. The sequencing here drew on peripheral blood, taken on day 0 of AZD1222 vaccination. These receptors were obtained from an adult in good health.

The chain links TRBV7-3 to TRBJ2-2, with 9 bases fitting TRBD2. V gave up 1 base and J gave up 1 base; unmatched junction bases: 4. In germline, CDR1 is SGHTA, CDR2 FQGTGA. The CDR3 spans 17 residues. The CDR3 DNA sequence: TGTGCCAGCAGCTTAAGTCTAGCGGGAATGAACACCGGGGAGCTGTTTTTT. Translating it yields CASSLSLAGMNTGELFF. The complete variable domain, with remaining parts taken from reference TRBV7-3 and TRBJ2-2, reads GAGVSQTPSNKVTEKGKYVELRCDPISGHTALYWYRQSLGQGPEFLIYFQGTGAADDSGLPNDRFFAVRPEGSVSTLKIQRTERGDSAVYLCASSLSLAGMNTGELFFGEGSRLTVL.

This rearrangement joins TRBV4-1 to TRBJ2-1; no reliable D call. The CDR3 has 18 amino acids. V shed 4 bases and J shed 4 bases, with 23 bases lying between them. Germline-derived CDR1 and CDR2 are MGHRA and YSYEKL. The CDR3 protein is CASSRVTLRNGTYNEQFF. For the CDR3, the DNA is TGCGCCAGCAGCCGCGTTACCCTCCGAAACGGAACTTACAATGAGCAGTTCTTC.

This clone was seen once. V usage is TRBV9 and J usage is TRBJ2-1, with 10 bases aligning to TRBD2. There are 16 residues in the CDR3. CDR1 is SGDLS, CDR2 YYNGEE, per germline. V was clipped by 0 bases and J by 6 bases; unmatched bases: 6. In nucleotides, the CDR3 is TGTGCCAGCAGCGTAGGGACTAGCGGTTTTCGCAATGAGCAGTTCTTC. Protein sequence: CASSVGTSGFRNEQFF.

The chain combines TRBV9 with TRBJ2-7; D uncertain. From germline, CDR1 is SGDLS and CDR2 YYNGEE. This CDR3 has 14 amino acids. The ends were cut back, 0 bases at V and 3 bases at J, with 10 bases in the middle. In DNA form, the CDR3 reads TGTGCCAGCAGCGTAGATGGCAGTGTCTACGAGCAGTACTTC. Its translation: CASSVDGSVYEQYF.

The chain carries TRBV14 and TRBJ1-1, with D unresolved. Germline V CDR1 and CDR2: SGHDN, FVKESK. Trimming took off 1 base at V and 3 bases at J, with 9 bases between the two ends. This CDR3 has 14 amino acids. The CDR3 nucleotides are TGTGCCAGCAGCCAAGCCGACTGGTACACTGAAGCTTTCTTT. Protein: CASSQADWYTEAFF.

The genes are TRBV3-1 (or the pseudogene TRBV3-2) and TRBJ1-4, with D possibly being TRBD1 (5 bases). V shed 3 bases and J shed 5 bases, with 16 bases lying between them. Per germline, CDR1 LGHDT and CDR2 YNNKEL (reference sequence). The CDR3 length is 16 residues. The CDR3 DNA sequence: TGTGCCAGCAGCCACCGATCCGGGACGGGGAATGAAAAACTGTTTTTT. Protein: CASSHRSGTGNEKLFF.

CDR3 sequence reads: CASSHLFADIRTGNTIYF. As DNA, the CDR3 is TGCGCCAGCAGCCACCTCTTCGCGGACATAAGAACTGGAAACACCATATATTTT. The chain joins TRBV4-1 to TRBJ1-3; possible D gene TRBD1, 5 bases. This CDR3 has 18 amino acids. V was pared by 3 bases and J by 2 bases, with 20 bases between. Looked up from germline, CDR1 is MGHRA and CDR2 is YSYEKL.

The J gene is TRBJ2-5, the V gene TRBV5-1, with 9 bases that match TRBD2. The trim removed 5 bases at V and 0 bases at J, leaving 5 bases unmatched. The CDR3 length is 15 residues. CDR1 and CDR2 (germline): SGHRS, YFSETQ. DNA for the CDR3: TGCGCCAGCAGATGGGCGGGAGGGTACCAAGAGACCCAGTACTTC. Translated: CASRWAGGYQETQYF. The whole variable domain, filled in from reference TRBV5-1 and TRBJ2-5, reads KAGVTQTPRYLIKTRGQQVTLSCSPISGHRSVSWYQQTPGQGLQFLFEYFSETQRNKGNFPGRFSGRQFSNSRSEMNVSTLELGDSALYLCASRWAGGYQETQYFGPGTRLLVL.

J is TRBJ1-6 and V is TRBV6-6; weak D call: TRBD1 (5 bases). Between the trimmed V and J ends, which lost 7 bases and 8 bases, there was a span of 18 bases. CDR1 MNHNY and CDR2 SVGAGI come from the germline V gene (reference sequence). The CDR3 has 15 residues. The CDR3 nucleotides are TGTGCCAGCACCCACCGGGGGACTCAGGATTCACCCCTCCACTTT. This encodes CASTHRGTQDSPLHF.

This clone was detected only once. The chain has TRBV2 and TRBJ2-2; possible D gene TRBD1, 6 bases. CDR1 is SNHLY, CDR2 FYNNEI, per germline. The CDR3 loop spans 14 amino acids. Trimming took off 8 bases at V and 6 bases at J, with 16 bases between the two ends. The CDR3 DNA reads as TGTGCCAGCGGGGGCCAGGGGATCCCCGGGGAGCTGTTTTTT. Protein: CASGGQGIPGELFF.

In nucleotides, the CDR3 is TGTGCCAGTAGTATAGTAGCGGAGTACAATGAGCAGTTCTTC. It codes for CASSIVAEYNEQFF. The V and J genes are TRBV19 and TRBJ2-1, with D perhaps TRBD2 (6 bases). The germline V and J ends were trimmed by 1 base and 4 bases, with 8 bases remaining between them. This CDR3 is 14 amino acids long. The germline CDR1 and CDR2 sequences are LNHDA and SQIVND (reference sequence).

The V gene is TRBV19, the J gene TRBJ2-3, with 10 bases fitting TRBD2. V lost 4 bases to trimming and J lost 2 bases; unmatched junction nucleotides: 6. The CDR3 consists of 16 residues. From germline, CDR1 is LNHDA and CDR2 SQIVND (reference sequence). The CDR3: CASSRTLAGDTDTQYF. The CDR3 DNA is TGTGCCAGTAGTAGAACCCTAGCGGGGGACACAGATACGCAGTATTTT.

V usage is TRBV5-1 and J usage is TRBJ1-1; 10 bases are shared with TRBD1. This CDR3 contains 16 residues. Germline V gene data show CDR1 as SGHRS and CDR2 as YFSETQ. Losses at the gene ends were 2 bases for V and 0 bases for J; bases not matched to a gene: 4. The CDR3 region is CASSLGTGALNTEAFF. The CDR3 nucleotides read TGCGCCAGCAGCTTAGGGACAGGGGCCCTGAACACTGAAGCTTTCTTT.

The genes are TRBV18 and TRBJ1-4; no definite D call. Trimming shortened V by 1 base and J by 10 bases, and 7 bases separated the two germline ends. The CDR3 is 12 residues long. The germline V gene encodes CDR1 KGHSH and CDR2 LQKENI. Written as DNA, the CDR3 is TGTGCCAGCTCACCACTTGCTGGAAAACTGTTTTTT. Its translation is CASSPLAGKLFF.

This sequence joins TRBV6-5 and TRBJ2-7, with TRBD2 identical over 10 bases. The CDR3 covers 15 residues. Germline assignment: CDR1 MNHEY and CDR2 SVGAGI. V trimming: 7 bases; J trimming: 4 bases; junction bases outside the gene matches: 10. CDR3 coding DNA: TGTGCCAGCAAACCGGCCACTAGCGGGAAGTACGAGCAGTACTTC. Protein sequence: CASKPATSGKYEQYF.

The V gene is TRBV4-1, the J gene TRBJ2-2, with TRBD2 matching over 16 bases. The germline V gene has CDR1 MGHRA and CDR2 YSYEKL. The CDR3 is 18 amino acids. V lost 4 bases and J lost 3; bases outside the gene matches: 5. The CDR3 spells CASSPGLAGGRHTGELFF. In DNA, the CDR3 is TGCGCCAGCAGCCCGGGACTAGCGGGGGGGCGTCACACCGGGGAGCTGTTTTTT.

The chain uses TRBV5-4 and TRBJ2-7, with D hard to call. The V end lost 1 base, the J end lost 6 bases, and 14 bases lay between the germline ends. The CDR3 spans 14 residues. From germline, CDR1 is SGHNT and CDR2 YYREEE (reference sequence). The CDR3 reads CASSLSFISSEQYF. CDR3 nucleotide sequence: TGTGCCAGCAGCTTGTCGTTTATTAGTAGCGAGCAGTACTTC.

In nucleotides, the CDR3 is TGTGCCAGCACCGCGGAACAGGGGGCGGATGAAAAACTGTTTTTT. Translating gives CASTAEQGADEKLFF. The V gene is TRBV28, the J gene TRBJ1-4; 9 bases agree with TRBD1. The ends lost 7 bases at V and 6 bases at J; junction bases unmatched: 9. The germline V gene has CDR1 MDHEN and CDR2 SYDVKM. CDR3 length equals 15 residues.

This sequence joins TRBV11-2 and TRBJ2-2; TRBD1 agrees at 7 bases. Trimming removed 6 bases from V and 4 bases from J; junction bases left unmatched: 8. Looked up from germline, CDR1 is SGHAT and CDR2 is FQNNGV. There are 15 residues in the CDR3. The CDR3 bases are TGTGCCAGCAGTCAACGACAGGGTGGCACCGGGGAGCTGTTTTTT. Amino acid sequence: CASSQRQGGTGELFF.

The chain couples TRBV19 to TRBJ2-7; 9 nucleotides match TRBD1. The CDR3 sequence is 13 residues long. Germline CDR1 reads LNHDA; CDR2 reads SQIVND (reference sequence). Unmatched junction bases numbered 1, after V lost 5 bases and J lost 2 bases. The CDR3 spells CASSWTGAYEQYF. As DNA, the CDR3 is TGTGCCAGTAGTTGGACAGGGGCCTACGAGCAGTACTTC.